This record looks at one TCR beta chain sequence and its context. Its target antigen remains unknown. No much larger clonotype is one base removed from it; base qualities were not supplied. From V the trimming removes 6 bases and from J it removes 4 bases, while the gene matches leave 5 bases of the junction unaccounted for. As encoded in the germline V gene, CDR1 is SNHLY while CDR2 is FYNNEI. From the cysteine up to the phenylalanine, the CDR3 has a length of 14 residues. The sequence is cut down to CDR3 DNA, 42 bases in frame from base 1. The data were taken from a study of shared clonotypes between healthy human individuals (TCRdb year 2020). Looking at the study overall: The cohort included a few men and two women between 18 and 49 years of age. For each donor, three plates each were used for CD4 naive and CD4 memory, two plates were used for CD8 naive, and one plate was used for CD8 memory. Blood TCR repertoires of a handful of healthy adults were deeply sequenced to estimate repertoire size and the extent of clonotype sharing between individuals. Libraries were prepared and TCR repertoires were sequenced by different laboratories using diverse techniques, in order to increase sequencing depth and limit assay-specific biases. Between about 0.8 and 9.5 billion PBMCs per donor were obtained by leukapheresis. Points the paper makes about the study in general: Estimated clonotype richness was generally larger for naive than for memory subsets. Rarefaction of sorted-subset datasets indicated incomplete sequencing despite the large sequencing depth. Higher generation probabilities were observed for clonotypes shared by all four sorted-subset donors than for non-shared clonotypes. Only blood was sampled, and tissue TCR repertoires likely differ from those in blood. Based on pairwise subsampling, the degree of clonotype sharing among donors was expected to be affected by sequencing depth. Across four donors, approximately 5% of naive CD4, over 3% of naive CD8, under 2.5% of memory CD4, and over 0.35% of memory CD8 clonotypes were shared. The small number of donors limited the genetic and exposure-history diversity represented.

The donors were healthy, HIV-negative adults who had no recently reported acute infections or vaccinations. Every donor was a Caucasian adult living in Nashville, Tennessee, USA. CD4+ T cells were enriched by magnetic negative selection, after which naive cells were positively selected on CD45RA and the negative fraction was taken as the memory subset. Blood was obtained by leukapheresis, after which PBMCs were separated by Ficoll-Histopaque density gradient centrifugation and cryopreserved in liquid nitrogen vapor phase. Purity and quantity of every magnetically sorted T cell population were checked by analytical flow cytometry. From each sorted fraction, genomic DNA was isolated and quantified by UV absorbance on a Nanodrop 2000c. Using the deep immunoSEQ assay, TCR CDR3 regions were amplified from genomic DNA by multiplex PCR. Extracted genomic DNA from each cell subset was distributed evenly across all wells of several immunoSEQ 96-well plates, and each plate was treated as a replicate. For sorted subsets, each replicate PCR was loaded with about 0.2 ug genomic DNA, equivalent to 25,000 to 30,000 T cell genomes. The purified libraries were quantified using a Qubit 3.0 fluorometer, sized with a Bioanalyzer 2100, and then quantified again using the KAPA Library Quantification kit. Each immunoSEQ 96-well plate was sequenced on its own single-read 150-cycle Illumina NextSeq 550 flow cell. The original methods were these. Because the immunoSEQ output held only junctional sequences and lacked quality scores, the filtering could not match the filtering applied to full-length reads. To assign V/J genes and CDR3, sequences were annotated against IMGT germline references using PyIR, a Python wrapper for IgBLAST v1.9. Any read was removed if the V/J assignment was weak (E-value above 1e-6), the CDR3 was missing, or the read contained stop codons, out-of-frame junctions, or ambiguous translated residues. V3J clonotypes were defined as sequences sharing the same inferred V gene, J gene, and CDR3 amino acid sequence. To compute the percentage overlap between repertoires, the number of shared unique clonotypes was divided by the size of the smaller repertoire. Three approaches were used to assess repertoire richness: RTK rarefaction, the Chao1 estimator, and Recon v2.1 estimates of unobserved clonotypes. Generation probabilities for all TCRbeta clonotypes obtained by the gDNA method from a handful of donors were computed using OLGA. In its TCRdb copy, this immuneACCESS table keeps in-frame sequences only and misses some clones. Where compared with another copy, unresolved V genes explain less than half of these, and the others have no known cause. The V and J calls and clone size were taken over from that table, and D and trimming were inferred from the DNA. The sample table holds 2 million to 2.5 million clones, of which 93% were seen once. The top ten clones comprise 0.35% to 0.5% of the sample.

The rearrangement combines TRBV2 with TRBJ1-1; 10 middle bases align to TRBD1. What was sequenced was naive CD4+ T cells from PBMCs. The cell subset or site label for this specimen denotes: CD45RA+ positively selected. This clonotype originated in a man aged 18 to 30 in good health. Some clones in this sample may be carry-over from other donors' samples. The encoded CDR3 is CASSVDRGTTEAFF. Read as DNA, the sequence is TGTGCCAGCAGCGTGGACAGGGGGACCACTGAAGCTTTCTTT.